A single sample is the source of the 31 T cell receptor beta chains below, sequenced in a study of blood T cells in healthy people across ages. With a J-beta primer mix and a sample-barcoded 5' primer, a second PCR ran roughly 6 to 11 cycles. Each CDR3 protein gets one entry after TCRdb re-called the 5' RACE reads with MiXCR. The repertoire consists of roughly 700,000 distinct CDR3 sequences, with 45% to 50% occurring once and the leading ten covering about 32%. Sequences were obtained from blood. These receptors all stem from a woman aged 55-75 years in good health.

This chain uses TRBV6-1 with TRBJ2-7; 7 bases are a match to TRBD2. This CDR3 comprises 11 residues. Per germline, CDR1 MNHNS and CDR2 SASEGT. With V trimmed by 10 bases and J by 4 bases, 4 bases remained unmatched. The CDR3 DNA sequence: TGTGCCACCCCTAGCGGATACGAGCAGTACTTC. It encodes CATPSGYEQYF.

The chain employs TRBV3-1 and TRBJ1-1; possibly TRBD1 for D (5 bases). This CDR3 region has 11 residues. The V end lost 8 bases, the J end lost 7 bases, and 11 bases lay between the germline ends. Looked up from germline, CDR1 is LGHDT and CDR2 is YNNKEL (reference sequence). CDR3 DNA: TGTGCCAGCCAGGGTAATGTTGAAGCTTTCTTT. Protein: CASQGNVEAFF.

For this clonotype: This may stem from a read error, because a much larger clone lies one nucleotide away. V usage is TRBV14 and J usage is TRBJ2-5, with a weak D call TRBD1 (6 bases). Trimming stripped 4 bases from V and 5 bases from J, with 20 bases between. The CDR3 is 16 amino acids. Germline V gives CDR1 SGHDN, CDR2 FVKESK. The CDR3 nucleotides are TGTGCCAGCAGCCCGGTTTCCGGGCCCCAGGGGGAGACCCAGTACTTC. Translating gives CASSPVSGPQGETQYF.

The V gene is TRBV5-6, the J gene TRBJ1-1, with D possibly being TRBD1 (5 bases). With 4 bases removed from V and 4 bases from J, the gap between germline ends came to 17 bases. Germline assignment: CDR1 SGHDT and CDR2 YYEEEE. This CDR3 region has 15 residues. The DNA for the CDR3 is TGTGCCAGCAGCCTGGAAGGAGCAGGGTTCACTGAAGCTTTCTTT. Amino acids: CASSLEGAGFTEAFF.

The chain combines TRBV30 with TRBJ1-4; D not certain. Trimming left V 0 bases short and J 0 bases short, with 8 bases between. CDR3 length: 15 amino acids. Germline CDR1 and CDR2: GTSNPN and SVGIG (reference sequence). CDR3 bases: TGTGCCTGGAGTGTACGGGCAGCAACTAATGAAAAACTGTTTTTT. This encodes CAWSVRAATNEKLFF.

The chain's CDR3 is CASSTLLAGGDEQFF. The CDR3 DNA sequence: TGTGCCAGCAGCACCCTACTAGCTGGCGGGGATGAGCAGTTCTTC. This rearrangement joins TRBV7-6 to TRBJ2-1; tentative D call: TRBD2 (6 bases). The CDR3 sequence is 15 residues long. In germline, CDR1 is SGHVS, CDR2 FNYEAQ. V was pared by 5 bases and J by 8 bases, with 19 bases between.

This clonotype has at least ten counts. The rearrangement links TRBV30 to TRBJ2-1; 8 bases map to TRBD2. CDR1 is GTSNPN and CDR2 is SVGIG in the germline V gene (reference sequence). This CDR3 has 15 residues. V lost 1 base and J lost 4; bases outside the gene matches: 6. In DNA, the CDR3 is TGTGCCTGGAGTGGCCTGATAGCGGGGTACAATGAGCAGTTCTTC. Its protein is CAWSGLIAGYNEQFF.

About this clonotype itself: One end of the junction is discordant with germline, which a read error may explain. The genes are TRBV15 and TRBJ2-1; D unclear. Germline CDR1 and CDR2: LNHNV and YYDKDF (reference sequence). This CDR3 is 15 amino acids long. The CDR3 protein is CATSTHLSSYNEQFF. CDR3 nucleotide sequence: TGCGCCACCAGCACACACTTAAGCTCCTACAATGAGCAGTTCTTC.

This chain connects TRBV28 to TRBJ2-5, with 7 positions matching TRBD2. Germline loops: CDR1 MDHEN, CDR2 SYDVKM. J gave up 1 base and V 5 bases, and 10 bases lay outside the gene matches. The CDR3 consists of 16 residues. CDR3 region: CASSPGGVSTQETQYF. CDR3 in DNA: TGTGCCAGCAGTCCTGGGGGGGTATCGACCCAAGAGACCCAGTACTTC.

The CDR3 protein is CASSYRVNEQYF. CDR3 nucleotides: TGTGCCAGCAGTTACCGGGTAAACGAGCAGTACTTC. V and J are TRBV6-2 or TRBV6-3 and TRBJ2-7; D remains ambiguous. CDR3 length equals 12 residues. Trimming stripped 2 bases from V and 5 bases from J, with 7 bases between. Looked up from germline, CDR1 is MNHEY and CDR2 is SVGEGT.

The chain uses TRBV20-1 and TRBJ2-7, with TRBD1 as a possible D gene (6 bases). Per the germline V gene, CDR1 is DFQATT and CDR2 is SNEGSKA (reference sequence). The V end was cut by 5 bases, the J end by 2 bases, with 13 bases between. The CDR3 runs 13 residues. DNA for the CDR3: TGCAGTGCTGGCTTTAGACAGGCCTACGAGCAGTACTTC. As protein: CSAGFRQAYEQYF.

This clonotype was recorded a few times. The chain uses TRBV29-1 and TRBJ1-2, with TRBD1 matching over 7 bases. Germline lookup yields CDR1 SQVTM and CDR2 ANQGSEA. There are 12 residues in the CDR3. V dropped 6 bases and J dropped 6; count of bases not matched to a gene: 7. The CDR3 DNA reads as TGCAGCGTGAGACAGGGAAAGGATGGCTACACCTTC. This gives the protein CSVRQGKDGYTF. The whole variable domain, filled in from reference TRBV29-1 and TRBJ1-2, reads SAVISQKPSRDICQRGTSLTIQCQVDSQVTMMFWYRQQPGQSLTLIATANQGSEATYESGFVIDKFPISRPNLTFSTLTVSNMSPEDSSIYLCSVRQGKDGYTFGSGTRLTVV.

This chain links TRBV19 with TRBJ2-5, with 9 positions matching TRBD1. The V and J ends lost 5 bases and 11 bases, in that order; junction bases with no gene match: 9. CDR1 and CDR2 from the germline V gene are LNHDA and SQIVND (reference sequence). The CDR3 runs 13 residues. The CDR3 coding sequence is TGTGCCAGTAGTCAACAGGGGGCGGCTGAGCAGTACTTC. This encodes CASSQQGAAEQYF.

The chain employs TRBV24-1 and TRBJ2-5; D is possibly TRBD1 (6 bases). V was clipped by 1 base and J by 3 bases, with 8 bases between them. CDR3 length: 14 amino acids. CDR1 and CDR2 (germline): KGHDR, SFDVKD. CDR3: CATSDFGGEETQYF. CDR3 in DNA: TGTGCCACCAGTGATTTTGGGGGCGAAGAGACCCAGTACTTC.

This clonotype showed up just a few times. This CDR3 reads CSARDITGMHTEAFF. CDR3 nucleotides: TGCAGTGCTAGAGATATAACAGGCATGCACACTGAAGCTTTCTTT. V is TRBV20-1 and J is TRBJ1-1; TRBD1 is a possible D gene (5 bases). The V end lost 0 bases, the J end lost 3 bases, and 14 bases lay between the germline ends. Per germline, CDR1 DFQATT and CDR2 SNEGSKA (reference sequence). The CDR3 is made up of 15 amino acids.

There are a few counts of this clonotype. The chain employs TRBV29-1 and TRBJ2-2, with D perhaps matching TRBD1 or TRBD2 (5 bases each). The CDR3 is 14 residues long. The germline V and J ends were trimmed by 6 bases and 4 bases, with 15 bases remaining between them. Germline V gene sequence: CDR1 SQVTM, CDR2 ANQGSEA. The CDR3 region has the DNA TGCAGCGTCCGGGGCAACTTCATCACCGGGGAGCTGTTTTTT. This translates into CSVRGNFITGELFF.

This clonotype was found a few times. The chain has TRBV27 and TRBJ1-2, with a tentative D call TRBD1 (5 bases). The CDR3 loop spans 12 amino acids. Germline loops: CDR1 MNHEY, CDR2 SMNVEV (reference sequence). Trimming stripped 9 bases from V and 7 bases from J, with 15 bases between. The CDR3 region is CASRSSGFGYTF. The CDR3 DNA reads as TGTGCCAGTAGATCCTCAGGGTTTGGCTACACCTTC.

The chain joins TRBV7-2 to TRBJ2-5, with 8 bases matching TRBD2. Matching the DNA end better, TRBJ2-7 makes the J call doubtful. Germline loops: CDR1 SGHTA, CDR2 FQGNSA. The CDR3 covers 17 residues. The CDR3 here is CASSFLAGPWVPYEQYF. CDR3 nucleotide sequence: TGTGCCAGCAGCTTTCTAGCGGGCCCATGGGTCCCCTACGAGCAGTACTTC.

The sample holds a few counts of this clonotype. This chain links TRBV20-1 with TRBJ2-1, with a weak D call TRBD2 (6 bases). The CDR3 extends over 14 amino acids. Germline V lookup: CDR1 DFQATT, CDR2 SNEGSKA (reference sequence). V dropped 3 bases and J dropped 9 bases, with 18 bases sitting between them. CDR3 residues: CSASTSSKLSEQFF. The CDR3 nucleotides are TGCAGTGCTAGTACTAGCAGTAAACTCAGTGAGCAGTTCTTC.

The chain carries TRBV20-1 and TRBJ2-1; the match to TRBD2 covers 10 bases. The trim removed 1 base at V and 7 bases at J, leaving 4 bases unmatched. Germline lookup yields CDR1 DFQATT and CDR2 SNEGSKA (reference sequence). This CDR3 is built from 14 residues. The CDR3: CSARGTSGINEQFF. The CDR3 DNA follows: TGCAGTGCTAGAGGTACTAGCGGGATAAATGAGCAGTTCTTC.

This clonotype was seen repeatedly, ten times or more. The chain combines TRBV5-1 with TRBJ2-3; D is ambiguous. V was clipped by 4 bases and J by 4 bases, with 10 bases between them. Germline CDR1 reads SGHRS; CDR2 reads YFSETQ. This CDR3 spans 13 amino acids. The CDR3 region has the DNA TGCGCCAGCAGCCCCCCGCGACCAGATACGCAGTATTTT. Its translation: CASSPPRPDTQYF.

The chain has TRBV5-1 and TRBJ2-6; either TRBD1 or TRBD2 may fit D (5 bases each). V was pared by 0 bases and J by 4 bases, with 11 bases between. The germline V gene encodes CDR1 SGHRS and CDR2 YFSETQ. There are 16 residues in the CDR3. CDR3 DNA sequence: TGCGCCAGCAGCTTGGATGGGGGAGCCGGGGCCAACGTCCTGACTTTC. Translating gives CASSLDGGAGANVLTF.

This clonotype was picked up one time. This chain links TRBV6-2 or TRBV6-3 with TRBJ2-1; the match to TRBD2 covers 8 bases. Germline V gene sequence: CDR1 MNHEY, CDR2 SVGEGT. V shed 2 bases, J shed 8 bases, and the junction held 8 bases outside the gene matches. This CDR3 region has 15 residues. The CDR3 bases are TGTGCCAGCAGTTACCCTCGGGGGGGTTGGGATGAGCAGTTCTTC. Residues: CASSYPRGGWDEQFF.

This chain connects TRBV20-1 to TRBJ2-5; 15 bases line up with TRBD2. The DNA end lines up better with TRBJ2-7; the J call may be wrong. Germline V gene sequence: CDR1 DFQATT, CDR2 SNEGSKA (reference sequence). This CDR3 contains 15 residues. This chain's CDR3 is CSAHRTSGRDYEQYF. DNA for the CDR3: TGCAGTGCCCACAGGACTAGCGGGAGGGATTACGAGCAGTACTTC.

CDR3 sequence: CASGTYGANVLTF. The DNA for the CDR3 is TGCGCCAGCGGAACTTATGGGGCCAACGTCCTGACTTTC. V usage is TRBV4-3 and J usage is TRBJ2-6, with unresolved D. The V and J ends lost 8 bases and 3 bases respectively, with 8 bases between them. The CDR3 loop spans 13 amino acids. Looked up from germline, CDR1 is LGHNA and CDR2 is YSLEER.

This clonotype occurred once. The V call is TRBV6-5, the J call TRBJ2-7, with 7 bases matching TRBD1. The germline gives CDR1 MNHEY, CDR2 SVGAGI. The CDR3 runs to 15 residues. V lost 5 bases and J lost 0; bases outside the gene matches: 7. CDR3 DNA sequence: TGTGCCAGCAGTAGAACAGGGGTAAGCTCCTACGAGCAGTACTTC. Its translation: CASSRTGVSSYEQYF.

This clonotype showed up just a few times. The chain couples TRBV7-2 to TRBJ2-3, with 8 bases lining up with TRBD2. CDR1 is SGHTA, CDR2 FQGNSA, per germline. The CDR3 length is 17 residues. V was clipped by 5 bases and J by 4 bases; unmatched bases: 14. The DNA of the CDR3 is TGTGCCAGCAGCAAGGGGACGGGAGGGCCCGTTGCAGATACGCAGTATTTT. Protein product: CASSKGTGGPVADTQYF.

J is TRBJ2-7 and V is TRBV30; the D is unclear. The V end lost 5 bases, the J end lost 3 bases, and 2 bases lay between the germline ends. CDR3 size: 9 residues. Germline CDR1 is GTSNPN and CDR2 is SVGIG (reference sequence). As DNA, the CDR3 is TGTGCCTGGGTCTACGAGCAGTACTTC. Protein product: CAWVYEQYF.

The V gene is TRBV12-3 or TRBV12-4, the J gene TRBJ2-4, with D possibly TRBD2 on 6 matching bases. Trimming left V 5 bases short and J 1 base short, with 15 bases between. The CDR3 runs to 16 residues. The CDR3 protein is CASSPTGGGAKNIQYF. In DNA, the CDR3 is TGTGCCAGCAGTCCCACCGGTGGAGGGGCCAAAAACATTCAGTACTTC.

This chain uses TRBV10-3 with TRBJ2-7; D remains ambiguous. The germline V gene has CDR1 ENHRY and CDR2 SYGVKD. Trimming took off 6 bases at V and 1 base at J, with 10 bases between the two ends. The CDR3 has 13 residues. CDR3 DNA: TGTGCCATCAGCCCGATGGGATCCTACGAGCAGTACTTC. Translated: CAISPMGSYEQYF.

This chain uses TRBV12-3 or TRBV12-4 with TRBJ1-2, with a possible D match to TRBD1 (6 bases). The V and J ends lost 5 bases and 4 bases respectively, with 14 bases between them. The CDR3 runs 14 residues. CDR3 loop: CASSPRGAIYGYTF. Here the CDR3 DNA reads TGTGCCAGCAGTCCCAGGGGCGCTATCTATGGCTACACCTTC.